One and the same sample provided the 3 T cell receptor beta chains below, sequenced in a study of T cells in Graves' hyperthyroidism and ophthalmopathy. Template material for amplifying TCR beta CDR3 regions consisted of RNA transcripts. The study used the HTBI primer set for a first-round RT-PCR of the TCR CDR3. MiXCR, run by TCRdb on the multiplex PCR reads, gives a single entry per CDR3 protein. The sample yields about 640,000 distinct CDR3 sequences, around 21% seen once. Sequenced input: blood. The receptors here all came from a man aged 30 to 45 with Graves' ophthalmopathy.

A remark on this clonotype: Its ends do not fully match the called genes, so a read error is possible. The chain joins TRBV12-3 or TRBV12-4 to TRBJ1-2; possibly TRBD1 for D (6 bases). The CDR3 sequence is 16 residues long. The CDR3 DNA sequence: TGTGCCGGCAGTTTAAGCCGTGGGGCAGGGGTCTATGGCTACACCTTC. Amino acid sequence: CAGSLSRGAGVYGYTF.

This clonotype was observed at least ten times. The J gene is TRBJ1-5, the V gene TRBV28, with a possible D match to TRBD1 (6 bases). V dropped 2 bases and J dropped 4 bases, with 12 bases sitting between them. From germline, CDR1 is MDHEN and CDR2 SYDVKM. The CDR3 contains 15 residues. CDR3 in amino acids: CASSLPGEGNQPQHF. The CDR3 DNA reads as TGTGCCAGCAGTTTACCAGGGGAGGGAAATCAGCCCCAGCATTTT.

The V and J genes are TRBV19 and TRBJ2-3; 8 bases map to TRBD1. CDR1 and CDR2 from the germline V gene are LNHDA and SQIVND (reference sequence). V lost 3 bases, J lost 2 bases, and 7 bases stayed unmatched. The CDR3 is 16 residues long. In nucleotides, the CDR3 is TGTGCCAGTAGTATTGGGACAGGCCTTTTCACAGATACGCAGTATTTT. Amino acids: CASSIGTGLFTDTQYF.